This T cell receptor (beta chain) originates from a study of shared clonotypes between healthy human individuals. The protocol was immunoSEQ multiplex PCR, while the TCRdb copy is restricted to in-frame clones and leaves out a portion. Found here are around 2,100,000 clones, roughly 94% of them singletons; the top ten hold 1% to 1.5%. Naive CD8 cells lacked CD45RO, underwent positive selection for CCR7 and left out terminally differentiated effector memory CD45RA+ cells. With 4 bases removed from V and 9 bases from J, the gap between germline ends came to 13 bases. The CDR3 loop spans 13 amino acids. CDR1 is SNHLY, CDR2 FYNNEI, per germline.

The sequenced sample was naive CD8+ T cells sorted from blood. This rearrangement joins TRBV2 to TRBJ2-1; D is uncertain. The TCR was taken from a man between 18 and 29 years old in good health. The CDR3: CASSGHGQSEQFF. As DNA, the CDR3 is TGTGCCAGCAGTGGGCATGGTCAATCTGAGCAGTTCTTC.